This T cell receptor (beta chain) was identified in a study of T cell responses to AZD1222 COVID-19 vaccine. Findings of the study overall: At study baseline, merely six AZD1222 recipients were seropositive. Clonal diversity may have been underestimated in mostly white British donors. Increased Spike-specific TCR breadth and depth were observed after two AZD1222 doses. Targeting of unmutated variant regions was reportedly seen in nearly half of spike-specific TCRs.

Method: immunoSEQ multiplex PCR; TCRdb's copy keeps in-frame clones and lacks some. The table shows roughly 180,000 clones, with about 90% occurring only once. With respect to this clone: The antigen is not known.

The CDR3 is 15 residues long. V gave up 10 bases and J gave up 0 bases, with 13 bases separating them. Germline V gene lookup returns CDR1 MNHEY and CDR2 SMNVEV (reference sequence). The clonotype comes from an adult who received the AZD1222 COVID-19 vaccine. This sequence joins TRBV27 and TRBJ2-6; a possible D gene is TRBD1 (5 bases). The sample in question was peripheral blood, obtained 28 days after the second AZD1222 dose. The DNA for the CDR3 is TGTGCCACCGGAACAGGAACCTCTGGGGCCAACGTCCTGACTTTC. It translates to CATGTGTSGANVLTF.